The 3 T cell receptor beta chains below were found in one sample sequenced in a study of T cell repertoires in cytomegalovirus infection. TCRdb used MiXCR to reprocess the reads, holding one entry per CDR3 protein. The table shows roughly 230,000 distinct CDR3 sequences, with about 18% occurring only once. Input material: CD8+ T cells from PBMCs. The origin of the receptors is a human donor in good health (CMV status not recorded). Some clones in this sample may be carry-over from other donors' samples.

There are many counts of this clonotype. The chain has TRBV7-2 and TRBJ2-3, with D tentatively TRBD2 (6 bases). This CDR3 has 13 amino acids. Germline CDR1 and CDR2: SGHTA and FQGNSA. V lost 4 bases, J lost 5 bases, and 10 bases lay in between. CDR3 sequence reads: CASSSAGGDTQYF. The CDR3 DNA reads TGTGCCAGCAGCTCCGCCGGGGGAGATACGCAGTATTTT.

At least ten counts were recorded for this clonotype. The V and J genes are TRBV7-2 and TRBJ2-5; 9 nucleotides line up with TRBD1. The trim removed 2 bases at V and 2 bases at J, leaving 3 bases unmatched. The CDR3 has 15 residues. Germline V CDR1 and CDR2: SGHTA, FQGNSA. CDR3 sequence reads: CASSLNRGLQETQYF. In nucleotides, the CDR3 is TGTGCCAGCAGCTTAAACAGGGGGCTGCAAGAGACCCAGTACTTC.

V usage is TRBV13 and J usage is TRBJ1-2, with 8 bases identical to TRBD1. This CDR3 spans 16 amino acids. J gave up 4 bases and V 0 bases, and 7 bases lay outside the gene matches. Germline CDR1 and CDR2: PRHDT and FYEKMQ (reference sequence). CDR3 region: CASSLGTGEMAYGYTF. The CDR3 nucleotides read TGTGCCAGCAGCTTAGGGACAGGGGAGATGGCCTATGGCTACACCTTC.